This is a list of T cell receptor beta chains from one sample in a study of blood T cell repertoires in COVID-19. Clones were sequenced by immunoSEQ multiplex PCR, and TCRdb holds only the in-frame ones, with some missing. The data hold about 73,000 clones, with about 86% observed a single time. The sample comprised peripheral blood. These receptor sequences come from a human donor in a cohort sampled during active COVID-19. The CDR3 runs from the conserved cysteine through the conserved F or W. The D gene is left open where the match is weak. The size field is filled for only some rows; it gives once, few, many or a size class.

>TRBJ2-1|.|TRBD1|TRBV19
TGTGCCAGTAGTATCGGACCCGGGACAGGGGCTAGGAGCTCCTACAATGAGCAGTTCTTC
CASSIGPGTGARSSYNEQFF
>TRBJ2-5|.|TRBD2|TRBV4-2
TGTGCCAGCAGCCAAGATTACGCGGGGGGGCAAGAGACCCAGTACTTC
CASSQDYAGGQETQYF
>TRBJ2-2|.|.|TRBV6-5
TGTGCCATCTCCCGACAGGCGAACACCGGGGAGCTGTTTTTT
CAISRQANTGELFF
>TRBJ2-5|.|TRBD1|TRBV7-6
TGTGCCAGCAGGGGGACAGCCACCCTTTCGGAGACCCAGTACTTC
CASRGTATLSETQYF
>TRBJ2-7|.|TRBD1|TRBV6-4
TGTGCCAGCAGGCTAAGGACAGGGGAAGGTAACGAGCAGTACTTC
CASRLRTGEGNEQYF
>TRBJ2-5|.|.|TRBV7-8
TGTGCCAGCAGCCCTAGAGAGGCCTACGCTCGGGAGACCCAGTACTTC
CASSPREAYARETQYF
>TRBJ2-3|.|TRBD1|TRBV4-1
TGCGCCAGCAGCCTTAGACAGGGGTCGTACACAGATACGCAGTATTTT
CASSLRQGSYTDTQYF
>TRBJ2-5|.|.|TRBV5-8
TGTGCCAGCAGCTTGCGCCAAGAGACCCAGTACTTC
CASSLRQETQYF
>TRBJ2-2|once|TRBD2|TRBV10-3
TGTGCCATCAGTGTTCGAGCGGGGGACATGAACACCGGGGAGCTGTTTTTT
CAISVRAGDMNTGELFF
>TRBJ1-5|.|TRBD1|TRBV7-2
TGTGCCAGCAGCTTATACGGACAGGCCCTTATGCCCCAGCATTTT
CASSLYGQALMPQHF
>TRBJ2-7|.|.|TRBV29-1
TGCAGCGTTGAAAGCCCAAACTCCTACGAGCAGTACTTC
CSVESPNSYEQYF
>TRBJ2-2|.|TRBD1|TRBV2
TGTGCCAGCCTGGACAGGGGAAACACCGGGGAGCTGTTTTTT
CASLDRGNTGELFF
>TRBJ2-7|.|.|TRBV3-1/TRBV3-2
TGTGCCAGCAGCTTATCGGGGGGCGCGTACGAGCAGTACTTC
CASSLSGGAYEQYF